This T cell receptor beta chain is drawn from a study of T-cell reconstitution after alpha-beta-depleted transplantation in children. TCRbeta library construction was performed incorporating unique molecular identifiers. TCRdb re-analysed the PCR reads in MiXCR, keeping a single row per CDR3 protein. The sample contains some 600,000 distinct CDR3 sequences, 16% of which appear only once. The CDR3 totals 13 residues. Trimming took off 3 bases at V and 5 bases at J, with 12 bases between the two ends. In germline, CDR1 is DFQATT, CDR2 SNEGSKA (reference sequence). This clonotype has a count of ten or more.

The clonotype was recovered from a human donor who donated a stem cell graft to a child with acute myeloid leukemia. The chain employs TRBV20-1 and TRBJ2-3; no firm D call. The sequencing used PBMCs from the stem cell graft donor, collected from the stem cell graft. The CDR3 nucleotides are TGCAGTGCTAGGTGGTTGGGGATAGATACGCAGTATTTT. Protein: CSARWLGIDTQYF.